These 7 T cell receptor beta chains share one sample of origin, sequenced in a study of cytomegalovirus exposure and HLA in healthy donors. The PCR used 60 Vbeta and 13 Jbeta primers. Only in-frame clones appear in the TCRdb table, and some are missing; sequencing was by immunoSEQ multiplex PCR. The sample contains tens of thousands of clones, about three quarters of which appear only once. Input material: PBMCs. These receptors all stem from a man in his forties in good health and CMV-seronegative.

This clone was seen a single time. The chain uses TRBV2 and TRBJ1-4, with D perhaps TRBD1 (6 bases). Germline V gives CDR1 SNHLY, CDR2 FYNNEI. The V end was cut by 6 bases, the J end by 1 base, with 12 bases between. This CDR3 has 15 amino acids. CDR3 sequence (DNA): TGTGCCAGCAGAAAGGAAGGGGGAACTAATGAAAAACTGTTTTTT. It codes for CASRKEGGTNEKLFF.

The chain has TRBV2 and TRBJ1-2, with no clear D. The germline V gene encodes CDR1 SNHLY and CDR2 FYNNEI. The CDR3 spans 13 residues. V lost 7 bases to trimming and J lost 8 bases, with 17 bases between them. For the CDR3, the DNA is TGTGCCAGCATGGGAAGGGAGGGTGTCGGCTACACCTTC. It specifies CASMGREGVGYTF.

The chain carries TRBV6-1 and TRBJ2-7; unclear D gene. CDR3 size: 13 residues. The germline V gene encodes CDR1 MNHNS and CDR2 SASEGT. The germline V and J ends were trimmed by 3 bases and 5 bases, with 11 bases remaining between them. DNA for the CDR3: TGTGCCAGCAGTGAGAACAGTCGCCACGAGCAGTACTTC. Its protein is CASSENSRHEQYF.

V and J are TRBV6-5 and TRBJ2-7; 7 nucleotides align to TRBD1. Germline V gene sequence: CDR1 MNHEY, CDR2 SVGAGI. The CDR3 extends over 13 amino acids. The V segment lost 5 bases and the J segment 4 bases; nucleotides outside the gene matches: 5. DNA for the CDR3: TGTGCCAGCAGTCTGGGACAGCTATACGAGCAGTACTTC. This sequence encodes CASSLGQLYEQYF.

V usage is TRBV9 and J usage is TRBJ2-5, with D possibly TRBD2 on 5 matching bases. TRBJ2-7 explains the end of the DNA better; the J call may be wrong. The length of the CDR3 is 14 residues. Per germline, CDR1 SGDLS and CDR2 YYNGEE. DNA for the CDR3: TGTGCCAGCAGCCCAGACTACACTTTCTACGAGCAGTACTTC. This encodes CASSPDYTFYEQYF.

This chain uses TRBV30 with TRBJ2-5, with 8 bases matching TRBD2. There are 15 residues in the CDR3. CDR1 and CDR2 (germline): GTSNPN, SVGIG (reference sequence). J lost 0 bases, V lost 5 bases, and 8 bases had no gene match. The CDR3 region is CAWGGGQGHQETQYF. The CDR3 DNA sequence: TGTGCCTGGGGCGGGGGGCAGGGCCACCAAGAGACCCAGTACTTC.

This clone was recorded a few times. J is TRBJ1-1 and V is TRBV5-1; a weak D match, TRBD1 (6 bases). Germline V gene data show CDR1 as SGHRS and CDR2 as YFSETQ. Between the trimmed V and J ends, which lost 1 base and 4 bases, there was a span of 8 bases. The CDR3 runs to 13 residues. Written as DNA, the CDR3 is TGCGCCAGCAGCTTGAGGGGGGGCACTGAAGCTTTCTTT. Translating gives CASSLRGGTEAFF.